This T cell receptor beta chain was identified during a study of T cell responses to AZD1222 COVID-19 vaccine. Study-level results: The study found vaccine-associated CD4 TCRs spanning spike, dominant at 160-218 and 743-854. Just five or six AZD1222 recipients were seropositive at baseline. With two AZD1222 doses given, Spike-specific TCR breadth and depth both rose. Sampling that yielded the repertoires occurred only after the peak T cell response.

This table comes from immunoSEQ multiplex PCR, and its TCRdb copy is limited to in-frame clones, with some not included. The sample yields approximately 180,000 clones, around 90% seen once. In regard to this clone: Its antigen is undetermined.

The clonotype comes from an adult in good health. This material consisted of peripheral blood, taken on day 0 of AZD1222 vaccination.

For the CDR3, the DNA is TGTGCCAGCAGTGAAGCCCCACAGGGGACAAGAAACTATGGCTACACCTTC. Its protein is CASSEAPQGTRNYGYTF. The rearrangement links TRBV2 to TRBJ1-2; 7 bases fit TRBD1. Germline V gene sequence: CDR1 SNHLY, CDR2 FYNNEI. Trimming took 0 bases from V and 2 from J; bases not matched to a gene: 9. The CDR3 covers 17 residues.